The 29 T cell receptor beta chains presented below share a single source sample, sequenced in a study of PD-L1 blockade in urothelial cancer. Using immunoSEQ multiplex PCR, the repertoire was profiled, and TCRdb retains in-frame clones only, with some absent. The sample lists roughly 38,000 clones, roughly four fifths occurring once. The source was PBMCs, collected around atezolizumab (anti-PD-L1) treatment. The source is a man between 65 and 85 years old with urothelial cancer.

V and J are TRBV29-1 and TRBJ2-1, with D perhaps matching TRBD1 (6 bases). CDR3 length: 14 amino acids. V lost 7 bases and J lost 0, with 13 bases in between. Germline CDR1 SQVTM, CDR2 ANQGSEA. Written as DNA, the CDR3 is TGCAGCGGGCAGGGGTCTAGCTCCTACAATGAGCAGTTCTTC. This sequence encodes CSGQGSSSYNEQFF.

This chain uses TRBV28 with TRBJ1-4; 10 positions agree with TRBD1. Germline lookup yields CDR1 MDHEN and CDR2 SYDVKM. The CDR3 consists of 15 residues. The V segment lost 8 bases and the J segment 5 bases; nucleotides outside the gene matches: 8. The CDR3 spells CASARPGQGNEKLFF. CDR3 DNA sequence: TGTGCCAGCGCCCGACCGGGACAGGGGAATGAAAAACTGTTTTTT. The full variable domain, with the rest looked up from reference TRBV28 and TRBJ1-4, is DVKVTQSSRYLVKRTGEKVFLECVQDMDHENMFWYRQDPGLGLRLIYFSYDVKMKEKGDIPEGYSVSREKKERFSLILESASTNQTSMYLCASARPGQGNEKLFFGSGTQLSVL.

This clone showed up just a few times. The chain links TRBV5-4 to TRBJ2-7; TRBD1 matches at 8 bases. The CDR3 covers 14 residues. The trim removed 4 bases at V and 2 bases at J, leaving 5 bases unmatched. Germline CDR1 and CDR2: SGHNT and YYREEE (reference sequence). The CDR3 region is CASSRGQGTYEQYF. The DNA for the CDR3 is TGTGCCAGCAGCCGAGGACAGGGAACCTACGAGCAGTACTTC.

This sequence joins TRBV10-3 and TRBJ2-1; 14 bases match TRBD2. The germline CDR1 and CDR2 sequences are ENHRY and SYGVKD. The CDR3 totals 19 residues. V trimming: 1 base; J trimming: 7 bases; junction bases outside the gene matches: 12. This CDR3 is CAISELGVGTSGSENEQFF. In DNA, the CDR3 is TGTGCCATCAGTGAGTTGGGGGTGGGGACTAGCGGGAGTGAAAATGAGCAGTTCTTC.

This clone was found a few times. The chain is built from TRBV15 and TRBJ1-5; D is perhaps TRBD1 (6 bases). Trimming took off 5 bases at V and 3 bases at J, with 14 bases between the two ends. The CDR3 consists of 15 residues. Germline CDR1 is LNHNV and CDR2 is YYDKDF (reference sequence). CDR3 amino acids: CATSLRLGANQPQHF. The CDR3 DNA reads as TGTGCCACCAGCCTTAGGTTGGGGGCCAATCAGCCCCAGCATTTT.

The chain carries TRBV6-5 and TRBJ1-4; no reliable D call. V shed 2 bases and J shed 4 bases, with 14 bases lying between them. This CDR3 is built from 16 residues. Germline values: CDR1 MNHEY, CDR2 SVGAGI. The CDR3 sequence is CASSYAAGFLNEKLFF. The CDR3 DNA follows: TGTGCCAGCAGTTACGCGGCGGGATTCCTTAATGAAAAACTGTTTTTT.

This clone has more than one count but fewer than ten. The V call is TRBV5-1, the J call TRBJ1-1; 9 bases line up with TRBD1. This CDR3 has 14 residues. Unmatched junction bases numbered 6, after V lost 4 bases and J lost 5 bases. Germline assignment: CDR1 SGHRS and CDR2 YFSETQ. The CDR3 DNA sequence: TGCGCCAGCAGCCCCACAGGGGGCCGGACTGAAGCTTTCTTT. Translating gives CASSPTGGRTEAFF.

The V and J genes are TRBV7-9 and TRBJ2-1, with D maybe TRBD2 (7 bases). Trimming took 4 bases from V and 3 from J, leaving 22 bases between them. The germline V gene has CDR1 SEHNR and CDR2 FQNEAQ (reference sequence). The CDR3 has 18 amino acids. For the CDR3, the DNA is TGTGCCAGCAGCTCTCCTCAAGCGGGACAACCTAACTACAATGAGCAGTTCTTC. The encoded protein is CASSSPQAGQPNYNEQFF.

The chain uses TRBV6-4 and TRBJ1-1; 7 bases map to TRBD1. V was clipped by 6 bases and J by 4 bases; unmatched bases: 5. CDR3 length equals 13 residues. CDR1 is MRHNA, CDR2 SNTAGT, per germline. The CDR3, as DNA: TGTGCCAGCAGCCGACAGGGAGGCACTGAAGCTTTCTTT. It yields the protein CASSRQGGTEAFF.

The CDR3 DNA is TGTGCCAGCAGGGGGACAAGCAATCAGCCCCAGCATTTT. It specifies CASRGTSNQPQHF. The chain joins TRBV6-6 to TRBJ1-5, with D possibly TRBD1 on 6 matching bases. Germline V gene sequence: CDR1 MNHNY, CDR2 SVGAGI (reference sequence). The CDR3 runs to 13 residues. V was pared by 6 bases and J by 1 base, with 7 bases between.

This clone has only a few counts. This chain uses TRBV6-4 with TRBJ2-7; TRBD2 is a possible D gene (6 bases). The CDR3 spans 14 residues. Germline CDR1 reads MRHNA; CDR2 reads SNTAGT. Deletions cut 7 bases from V and 0 bases from J, with 13 bases between. As DNA, the CDR3 is TGTGCCAGCAAACGGGACTGGGACTCCTACGAGCAGTACTTC. Its translation is CASKRDWDSYEQYF.

V is TRBV9 and J is TRBJ1-1, with 9 nucleotides matching TRBD1. Losses at the gene ends were 2 bases for V and 2 bases for J; bases not matched to a gene: 7. In germline, CDR1 is SGDLS, CDR2 YYNGEE. CDR3 length: 16 amino acids. CDR3 nucleotide sequence: TGTGCCAGCAGCGTCCTGATGACAGGGGGAAACACTGAAGCTTTCTTT. This encodes CASSVLMTGGNTEAFF.

This chain joins TRBV19 and TRBJ1-1; tentative D call: TRBD1 (6 bases). CDR1 is LNHDA, CDR2 SQIVND, per germline (reference sequence). CDR3 length: 15 residues. Between the trimmed V and J ends, which lost 6 bases and 3 bases, there was a span of 17 bases. CDR3 sequence (DNA): TGTGCCAGTAGAAGGGGCGGGGGGCCGGACACTGAAGCTTTCTTT. Protein sequence: CASRRGGGPDTEAFF. Together with reference TRBV19 and TRBJ1-1, the CDR3 gives the full variable domain: DGGITQSPKYLFRKEGQNVTLSCEQNLNHDAMYWYRQDPGQGLRLIYYSQIVNDFQKGDIAEGYSVSREKKESFPLTVTSAQKNPTAFYLCASRRGGGPDTEAFFGQGTRLTVV.

This clone was recorded a few times. The genes are TRBV2 and TRBJ2-7, with a possible D match to TRBD2 (6 bases). Per the germline V gene, CDR1 is SNHLY and CDR2 is FYNNEI. V lost 8 bases, J lost 7 bases, and 18 bases lay in between. The CDR3 runs to 13 residues. This CDR3 is CASRGYYSGEQYF. CDR3 DNA: TGTGCCAGCCGGGGGTATTACTCGGGGGAGCAGTACTTC. Looking up the rest from reference TRBV2 and TRBJ2-7 gives the full variable domain: EPEVTQTPSHQVTQMGQEVILRCVPISNHLYFYWYRQILGQKVEFLVSFYNNEISEKSEIFDDQFSVERPDGSNFTLKIRSTKLEDSAMYFCASRGYYSGEQYFGPGTRLTVT.

J is TRBJ2-3 and V is TRBV28; 10 bases are a match to TRBD2. Germline V CDR1 and CDR2: MDHEN, SYDVKM. The CDR3 totals 15 residues. V lost 7 bases and J lost 6; bases outside the gene matches: 10. The CDR3: CASNSPGLAKDTQYF. DNA for the CDR3: TGTGCCAGCAACTCTCCGGGACTAGCGAAGGATACGCAGTATTTT. The variable domain in full, with the rest retrieved from reference TRBV28 and TRBJ2-3, is DVKVTQSSRYLVKRTGEKVFLECVQDMDHENMFWYRQDPGLGLRLIYFSYDVKMKEKGDIPEGYSVSREKKERFSLILESASTNQTSMYLCASNSPGLAKDTQYFGPGTRLTVL.

This chain joins TRBV6-5 and TRBJ1-3; a possible D gene is TRBD1 (5 bases). CDR3 length equals 16 residues. Trimming shortened V by 0 bases and J by 2 bases, and 11 bases separated the two germline ends. Germline V gives CDR1 MNHEY, CDR2 SVGAGI. CDR3 nucleotides: TGTGCCAGCAGTTACTCGAACCCAGGGACTGGAAACACCATATATTTT. Protein: CASSYSNPGTGNTIYF.

This chain connects TRBV6-5 to TRBJ1-2, with D tentatively TRBD1 (6 bases). V was shortened by 5 bases and J by 6 bases, with 19 bases between the two germline ends. Germline-derived CDR1 and CDR2 are MNHEY and SVGAGI. The CDR3 contains 15 residues. CDR3 residues: CASSRSRGLAHGYTF. CDR3 DNA: TGTGCCAGCAGTCGCAGCAGGGGTTTGGCTCATGGCTACACCTTC.

The J gene is TRBJ2-3, the V gene TRBV5-1; D call uncertain. V gave up 0 bases and J gave up 3 bases, with 8 bases separating them. This CDR3 contains 14 residues. Germline-derived CDR1 and CDR2 are SGHRS and YFSETQ. The CDR3 coding sequence is TGCGCCAGCAGCTTGGTTGAGCTGACAGATACGCAGTATTTT. Translated: CASSLVELTDTQYF.

V usage is TRBV4-1 and J usage is TRBJ2-7; D unresolved. Germline CDR1 MGHRA, CDR2 YSYEKL. Trimming removed 1 base from V and 4 bases from J, with 14 bases in between. The CDR3 is made up of 15 amino acids. CDR3 DNA sequence: TGCGCCAGCAGCCAAGTCTTACAGAACCATTACGAGCAGTACTTC. This gives the protein CASSQVLQNHYEQYF.

The V and J genes are TRBV9 and TRBJ1-2; 10 positions agree with TRBD1. Per germline, CDR1 SGDLS and CDR2 YYNGEE. The V and J ends lost 4 bases and 8 bases, in that order; junction bases with no gene match: 11. The CDR3 extends over 15 amino acids. The CDR3 DNA follows: TGTGCCAGCAGCCCCCGGACAGGGGGAACTGAGGGCTACACCTTC. Translation: CASSPRTGGTEGYTF.

The rearrangement links TRBV11-1 to TRBJ2-3; 14 bases align to TRBD2. Germline values: CDR1 SGHAT, CDR2 FQDESV (reference sequence). The length of the CDR3 is 19 residues. J lost 1 base, V lost 5 bases, and 11 bases had no gene match. The CDR3 loop reads CASSLSPRGLAGGTDTQYF. The CDR3 nucleotides read TGTGCCAGCAGCCTCTCCCCTAGGGGACTAGCGGGGGGCACAGATACGCAGTATTTT.

This sequence joins TRBV6-1 and TRBJ1-5; D remains ambiguous. Germline-derived CDR1 and CDR2 are MNHNS and SASEGT. With 2 bases removed from V and 9 bases from J, the gap between germline ends came to 11 bases. There are 13 residues in the CDR3. In DNA form, the CDR3 reads TGTGCCAGCAGTGAAAGCCTGTCATGGCCCCAGCATTTT. This translates into CASSESLSWPQHF.

The chain recombines TRBV4-3 with TRBJ2-6; 8 bases are a match to TRBD2. The CDR3 has 19 residues. CDR1 LGHNA and CDR2 YSLEER come from the germline V gene. The trim removed 0 bases at V and 1 base at J, leaving 8 bases unmatched. This CDR3 is CASSQDRGGRVSGANVLTF. CDR3 in DNA: TGCGCCAGCAGCCAAGATCGCGGGGGGCGCGTTTCTGGGGCCAACGTCCTGACTTTC.

The CDR3 reads CASSESVGGQFF. In DNA form, the CDR3 reads TGTGCCAGCAGTGAATCGGTCGGTGGGCAGTTCTTC. The chain joins TRBV25-1 to TRBJ2-1; D is uncertain. Germline CDR1 is MGHDK and CDR2 is SYGVNS. The CDR3 runs to 12 residues. V lost 1 base to trimming and J lost 12 bases, with 10 bases between them.

The V and J genes are TRBV2 and TRBJ2-7; no definite D call. Germline V gene lookup returns CDR1 SNHLY and CDR2 FYNNEI. The CDR3 totals 14 residues. The germline V and J ends were trimmed by 6 bases and 3 bases, with 15 bases remaining between them. Written as DNA, the CDR3 is TGTGCCAGCAGGAACAGAAGAACGAGCTACGAGCAGTACTTC. It translates to CASRNRRTSYEQYF.

This clone was seen only once. This sequence joins TRBV6-6 and TRBJ2-3, with TRBD1 identical over 9 bases. The germline V gene encodes CDR1 MNHNY and CDR2 SVGAGI (reference sequence). There are 16 residues in the CDR3. Trimming took 5 bases from V and 2 from J; bases not matched to a gene: 8. CDR3 amino acids: CASSPQGQGITDTQYF. The CDR3 bases are TGTGCCAGCAGTCCGCAGGGACAGGGAATCACAGATACGCAGTATTTT.

The V gene is TRBV5-1, the J gene TRBJ2-3; D is perhaps TRBD2 (6 bases). CDR1 SGHRS and CDR2 YFSETQ come from the germline V gene. The CDR3 extends over 15 amino acids. The V gene lost 2 bases and the J gene lost 2 bases, with 12 bases spanning the gap. CDR3 sequence (DNA): TGCGCCAGCAGCTTATCGGGGGAGCCCACAGATACGCAGTATTTT. Translating gives CASSLSGEPTDTQYF.

The chain links TRBV5-1 to TRBJ1-3; D ambiguous. The CDR3 totals 16 residues. Germline values: CDR1 SGHRS, CDR2 YFSETQ. V was pared by 1 base and J by 1 base, with 12 bases between. CDR3 in amino acids: CASSLNAGLSGNTIYF. CDR3 DNA sequence: TGCGCCAGCAGCTTGAATGCGGGTCTGTCTGGAAACACCATATATTTT. Complete variable domain (other parts from reference TRBV5-1 and TRBJ1-3): KAGVTQTPRYLIKTRGQQVTLSCSPISGHRSVSWYQQTPGQGLQFLFEYFSETQRNKGNFPGRFSGRQFSNSRSEMNVSTLELGDSALYLCASSLNAGLSGNTIYFGEGSWLTVV.

In regard to this clone: Germline is not matched at one junction end, which may reflect a read error. The CDR3 protein is CASSSGKSNTEAFF. For the CDR3, the DNA is TGTGCCAGCAGTTCGGGAAAATCGAACACTGAAGCTTTCTTT. This sequence joins TRBV10-3 and TRBJ1-1, with no clear D. The CDR3 totals 14 residues. Germline CDR1 ENHRY, CDR2 SYGVKD.